What follows is one T cell receptor (beta chain) and its context. One end of the junction is discordant with germline, which a read error may explain. The sample comes from a study of blood T cell repertoires in COVID-19. Study in general: The samples span acute and convalescent COVID-19 from the United States, Italy and Spain. PBMCs, B-cell-depleted T cells, or T cells provided the cDNA or gDNA that made up the material.

Generated by immunoSEQ multiplex PCR, the TCRdb table keeps only in-frame clones and is missing some. The sample has about 67,000 clones, around 88% seen once. Germline lookup yields CDR1 SGHTA and CDR2 FQGTGA. The CDR3 is made up of 13 amino acids. The chain links TRBV7-3 to TRBJ2-2, with D possibly TRBD2 on 6 matching bases. The TCR was taken from a woman of 80 years or more with acute or convalescent COVID-19. The material sequenced was peripheral blood. In DNA form, the CDR3 reads TGTGCCAGCAGCCCATCAGGGAGGAGGGATCTGTTTTTT. It translates to CASSPSGRRDLFF.